This TCR beta chain stems from a study of cytomegalovirus exposure and HLA in healthy donors. PCR involved 60 Vbeta and 13 Jbeta primers. In the original processing: About 9.9 million of the approximately 80 million unique TCR beta chains counted in a later analysis were shared. The repertoire was sequenced with immunoSEQ multiplex PCR; TCRdb's copy has only in-frame clones and lacks some. That table is the source of V, J and clone size, and D and trimming were worked out from the DNA. The sample table sets out just over 80,000 clones. Of note for this clone: The antigen is undetermined.

Study-wide findings and caveats: Fewer N-insertions than the roughly 630-donor mean were reportedly shown by an Asian-associated ancestry cluster in a later analysis. TCR beta V- and J-gene trimming, according to a later analysis, was linked to a missense DCLRE1C variant.

The receptor was isolated from a woman under 40 in good health and CMV-seronegative. The sequenced sample consisted of PBMCs.

This CDR3 reads CASSFNGQLNTEAFF. DNA for the CDR3: TGCGCCAGCAGCTTTAATGGACAGTTGAACACTGAAGCTTTCTTT. The rearrangement uses TRBV5-1 and TRBJ1-1; tentatively, D is TRBD1 (6 bases). The germline gives CDR1 SGHRS, CDR2 YFSETQ. The CDR3 spans 15 residues. V was pared by 2 bases and J by 0 bases, with 11 bases between.